Listed here are 8 T cell receptor beta chains from one sample, sequenced in a study of blood T cell repertoires in COVID-19. This table comes from immunoSEQ multiplex PCR, and its TCRdb copy is limited to in-frame clones, with some not included. This sample has roughly 130,000 clones, with over 75% found just once. The sequenced sample was peripheral blood. These receptors were taken from a woman aged 55-70 years with acute or convalescent COVID-19.

The V and J genes are TRBV7-9 and TRBJ1-3; D is perhaps TRBD1 (5 bases). The germline gives CDR1 SEHNR, CDR2 FQNEAQ (reference sequence). The V gene lost 5 bases and the J gene lost 0 bases, with 8 bases spanning the gap. The CDR3 runs to 14 residues. CDR3 amino acids: CASSADSSGNTIYF. The CDR3 DNA reads as TGTGCCAGCAGCGCCGACAGCTCTGGAAACACCATATATTTT.

This sequence joins TRBV27 and TRBJ1-5; 10 bases line up with TRBD1. V lost 5 bases and J lost 2; bases outside the gene matches: 9. There are 17 residues in the CDR3. CDR1 and CDR2 (germline): MNHEY, SMNVEV (reference sequence). CDR3 coding DNA: TGTGCCAGCAGTCCCTTAACCGGGACAGGGGGCAATCAGCCCCAGCATTTT. It codes for CASSPLTGTGGNQPQHF.

This clone is a singleton in its sample. The V gene is TRBV27, the J gene TRBJ1-1, with D possibly TRBD1 on 5 matching bases. Looked up from germline, CDR1 is MNHEY and CDR2 is SMNVEV (reference sequence). There are 15 residues in the CDR3. The V end was cut by 3 bases, the J end by 4 bases, with 15 bases between. This CDR3 reads CASSFRLVGATEAFF. Written as DNA, the CDR3 is TGTGCCAGCAGTTTTAGGCTAGTAGGGGCCACTGAAGCTTTCTTT.

J is TRBJ1-1 and V is TRBV7-2; D uncertain. Trimming pared 4 bases from V and 0 bases from J, leaving 12 bases between. Germline V gives CDR1 SGHTA, CDR2 FQGNSA. The CDR3 has 15 residues. CDR3 coding DNA: TGTGCCAGCAGCTCGCCTAGGCAGCTGAACACTGAAGCTTTCTTT. Its translation is CASSSPRQLNTEAFF.

The V call is TRBV19, the J call TRBJ2-3, with D possibly matching TRBD2 (6 bases). CDR3 length equals 12 residues. Germline V gene sequence: CDR1 LNHDA, CDR2 SQIVND (reference sequence). Trimming took off 6 bases at V and 6 bases at J, with 10 bases between the two ends. The CDR3 sequence: CASSGGRDTQYF. DNA for the CDR3: TGTGCCAGTAGCGGAGGGAGGGATACGCAGTATTTT.

This chain connects TRBV5-6 to TRBJ2-5, with TRBD2 matching 7 bases. CDR3 length: 14 residues. The V segment lost 4 bases and the J segment 3 bases; nucleotides outside the gene matches: 6. CDR1 and CDR2 (germline): SGHDT, YYEEEE. The CDR3 sequence: CASSQRDPKETQYF. CDR3 nucleotide sequence: TGTGCCAGCAGCCAGCGGGACCCAAAAGAGACCCAGTACTTC.

The chain carries TRBV9 and TRBJ2-1; no reliable D call. This CDR3 region has 15 residues. V lost 1 base to trimming and J lost 6 bases, with 14 bases between them. The V gene's germline CDR1 is SGDLS and CDR2 YYNGEE. The CDR3: CASSVSLVPFNEQFF. The CDR3 DNA reads as TGTGCCAGCAGCGTATCCCTCGTTCCGTTCAATGAGCAGTTCTTC.

The rearrangement joins TRBV7-9 to TRBJ1-1; D remains unclear. Trimming shortened V by 5 bases and J by 7 bases, and 11 bases separated the two germline ends. Per the germline V gene, CDR1 is SEHNR and CDR2 is FQNEAQ (reference sequence). The CDR3 runs to 12 residues. As DNA, the CDR3 is TGTGCCAGCAGCCGCGGAAGGAATGAAGCTTTCTTT. This gives the protein CASSRGRNEAFF.